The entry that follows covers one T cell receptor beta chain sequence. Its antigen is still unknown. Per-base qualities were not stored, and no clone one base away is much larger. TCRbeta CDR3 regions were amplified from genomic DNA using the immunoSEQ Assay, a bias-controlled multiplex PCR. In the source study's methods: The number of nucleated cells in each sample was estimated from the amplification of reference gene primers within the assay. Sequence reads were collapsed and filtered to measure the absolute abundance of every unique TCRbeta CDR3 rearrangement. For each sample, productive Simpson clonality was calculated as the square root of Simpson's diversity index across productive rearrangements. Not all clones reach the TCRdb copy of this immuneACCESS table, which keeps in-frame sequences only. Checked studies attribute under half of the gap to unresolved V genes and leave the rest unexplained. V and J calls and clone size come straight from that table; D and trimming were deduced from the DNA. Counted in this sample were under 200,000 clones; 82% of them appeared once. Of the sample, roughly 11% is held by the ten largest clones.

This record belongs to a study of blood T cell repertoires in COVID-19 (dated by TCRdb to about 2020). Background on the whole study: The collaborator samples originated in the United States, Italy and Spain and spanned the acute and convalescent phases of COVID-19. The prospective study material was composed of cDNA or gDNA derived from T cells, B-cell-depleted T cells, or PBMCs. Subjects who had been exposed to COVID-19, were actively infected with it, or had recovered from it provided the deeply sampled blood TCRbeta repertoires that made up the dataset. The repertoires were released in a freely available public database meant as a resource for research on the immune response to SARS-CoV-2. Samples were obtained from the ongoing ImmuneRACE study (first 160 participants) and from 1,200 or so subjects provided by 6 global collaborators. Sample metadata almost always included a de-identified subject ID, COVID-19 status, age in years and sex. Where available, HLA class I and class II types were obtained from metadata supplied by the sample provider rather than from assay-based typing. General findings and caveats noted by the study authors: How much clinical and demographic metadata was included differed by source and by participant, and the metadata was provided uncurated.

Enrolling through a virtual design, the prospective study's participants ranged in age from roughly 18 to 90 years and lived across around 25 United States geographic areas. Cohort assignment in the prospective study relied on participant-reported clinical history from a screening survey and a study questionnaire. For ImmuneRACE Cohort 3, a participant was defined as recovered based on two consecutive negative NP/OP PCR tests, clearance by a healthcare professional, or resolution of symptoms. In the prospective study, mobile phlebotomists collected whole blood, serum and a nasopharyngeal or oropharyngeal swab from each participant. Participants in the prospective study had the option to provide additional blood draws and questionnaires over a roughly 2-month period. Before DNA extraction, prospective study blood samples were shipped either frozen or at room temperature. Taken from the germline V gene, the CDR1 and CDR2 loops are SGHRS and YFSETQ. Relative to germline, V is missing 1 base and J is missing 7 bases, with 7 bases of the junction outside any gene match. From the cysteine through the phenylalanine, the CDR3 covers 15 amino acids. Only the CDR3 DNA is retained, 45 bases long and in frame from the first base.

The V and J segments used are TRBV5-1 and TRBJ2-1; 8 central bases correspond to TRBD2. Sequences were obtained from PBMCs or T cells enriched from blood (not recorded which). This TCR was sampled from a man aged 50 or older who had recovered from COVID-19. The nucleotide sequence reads TGCGCCAGCAGCTTGACGGGGGGGCTTGAGAATGAGCAGTTCTTC. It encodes CASSLTGGLENEQFF.